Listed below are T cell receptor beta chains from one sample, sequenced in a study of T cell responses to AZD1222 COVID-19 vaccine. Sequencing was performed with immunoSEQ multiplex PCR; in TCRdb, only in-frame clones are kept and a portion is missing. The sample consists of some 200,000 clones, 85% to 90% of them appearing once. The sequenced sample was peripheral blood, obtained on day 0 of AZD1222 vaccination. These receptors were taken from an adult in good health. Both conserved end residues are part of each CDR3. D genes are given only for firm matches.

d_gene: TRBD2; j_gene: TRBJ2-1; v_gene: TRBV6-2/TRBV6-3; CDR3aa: CASSYIAGTLGEQFF; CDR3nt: TGTGCCAGCAGTTACATAGCGGGTACCCTTGGGGAGCAGTTCTTC
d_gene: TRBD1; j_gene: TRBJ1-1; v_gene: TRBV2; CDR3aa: CASSRQGNTEAFF; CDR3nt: TGTGCCAGCAGCCGACAGGGCAACACTGAAGCTTTCTTT
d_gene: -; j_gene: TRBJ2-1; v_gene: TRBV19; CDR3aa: CASRDSYNEQFF; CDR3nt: TGTGCCAGTAGGGACTCCTACAATGAGCAGTTCTTC
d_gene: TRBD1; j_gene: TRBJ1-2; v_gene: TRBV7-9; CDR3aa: CASSFTGQGNGYTF; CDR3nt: TGTGCCAGCAGCTTTACGGGACAGGGGAATGGCTACACCTTC
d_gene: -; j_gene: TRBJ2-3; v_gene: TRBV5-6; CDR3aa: CASSRTGPADTQYF; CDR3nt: TGTGCCAGCAGCCGCACAGGGCCAGCAGATACGCAGTATTTT
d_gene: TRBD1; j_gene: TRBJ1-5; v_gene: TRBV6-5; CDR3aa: CASSRGTGLGQPQHF; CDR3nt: TGTGCCAGCAGCCGTGGGACAGGTCTTGGTCAGCCCCAGCATTTT
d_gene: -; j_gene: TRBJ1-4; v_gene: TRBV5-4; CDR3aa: CASSSGWASPTANEKLFF; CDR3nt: TGTGCCAGCAGCTCGGGATGGGCATCCCCCACCGCTAATGAAAAACTGTTTTTT
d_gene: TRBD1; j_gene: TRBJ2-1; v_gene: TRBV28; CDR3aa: CASSLSRTGGYNEQFF; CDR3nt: TGTGCCAGCAGTTTATCACGGACAGGGGGGTACAATGAGCAGTTCTTC
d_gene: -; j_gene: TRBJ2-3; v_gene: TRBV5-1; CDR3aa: CASSLHPGHTDTQYF; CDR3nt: TGCGCCAGCAGCTTGCATCCAGGGCACACAGATACGCAGTATTTT
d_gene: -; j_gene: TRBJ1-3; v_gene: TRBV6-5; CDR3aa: CASHIEPGPLGF; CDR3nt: TGTGCCAGCCACATTGAACCGGGGCCCTTGGGTTTT
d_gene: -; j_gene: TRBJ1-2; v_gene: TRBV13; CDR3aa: CASSAQGRGYTF; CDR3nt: TGTGCCAGCAGCGCACAGGGACGAGGCTACACCTTC
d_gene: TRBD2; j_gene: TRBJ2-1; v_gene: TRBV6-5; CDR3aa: CASSSGGAGNEQFF; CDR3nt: TGTGCCAGCAGTAGCGGGGGGGCCGGTAATGAGCAGTTCTTC
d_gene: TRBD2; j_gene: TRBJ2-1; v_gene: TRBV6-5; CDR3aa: CASGTSGRGGFF; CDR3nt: TGTGCCAGCGGGACTAGCGGGAGAGGGGGGTTCTTC
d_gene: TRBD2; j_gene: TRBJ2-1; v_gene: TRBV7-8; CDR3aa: CASSLAGTSYNEQFF; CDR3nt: TGTGCCAGCAGCTTAGCCGGGACTAGCTACAATGAGCAGTTCTTC
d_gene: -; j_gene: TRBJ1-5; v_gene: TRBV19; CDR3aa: CASRGQPGNQPQHF; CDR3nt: TGTGCCAGTAGGGGGCAACCGGGAAATCAGCCCCAGCATTTT
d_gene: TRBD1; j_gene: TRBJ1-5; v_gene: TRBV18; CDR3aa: CASSPAGGTQHF; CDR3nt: TGTGCCAGCTCACCGGCAGGGGGAACCCAGCATTTT
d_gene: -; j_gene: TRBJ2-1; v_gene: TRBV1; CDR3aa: CTSSQDRTSGSYNEQFF; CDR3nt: TGCACCAGCAGCCAAGACCGGACTAGCGGGTCCTACAATGAGCAGTTCTTC
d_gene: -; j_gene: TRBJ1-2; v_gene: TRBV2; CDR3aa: CASSEEAASYGYTF; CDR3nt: TGTGCCAGCAGTGAAGAGGCGGCGAGCTATGGCTACACCTTC
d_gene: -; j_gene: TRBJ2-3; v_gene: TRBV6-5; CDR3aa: CASSFRVRTDTQYF; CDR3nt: TGTGCCAGCAGTTTTAGGGTCCGCACAGATACGCAGTATTTT
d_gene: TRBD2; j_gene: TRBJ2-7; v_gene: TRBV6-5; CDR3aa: CASSYSIGGGSYEQYF; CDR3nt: TGTGCCAGCAGTTACTCGATTGGGGGGGGCTCCTACGAGCAGTACTTC
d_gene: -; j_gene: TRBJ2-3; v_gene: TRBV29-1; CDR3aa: CSVCELSTDTQYF; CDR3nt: TGCAGCGTTTGTGAGTTGAGCACAGATACGCAGTATTTT
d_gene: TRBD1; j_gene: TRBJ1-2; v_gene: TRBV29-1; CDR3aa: CSVMFDDRANGYTF; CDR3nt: TGCAGCGTGATGTTCGATGACAGGGCGAATGGCTACACCTTC
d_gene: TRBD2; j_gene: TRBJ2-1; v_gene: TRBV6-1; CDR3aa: CASSELGSGGGAYNEQFF; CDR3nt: TGTGCCAGCAGTGAACTCGGTAGCGGGGGCGGAGCCTACAATGAGCAGTTCTTC
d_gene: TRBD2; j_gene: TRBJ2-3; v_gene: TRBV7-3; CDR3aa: CASSPGLAGPSTDTQYF; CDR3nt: TGTGCCAGCAGCCCGGGACTAGCGGGTCCTAGCACAGATACGCAGTATTTT
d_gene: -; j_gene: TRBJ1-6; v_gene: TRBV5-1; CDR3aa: CASSLSLTDYNSPLHF; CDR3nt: TGCGCCAGCAGCTTGTCTTTAACAGATTATAATTCACCCCTCCACTTT
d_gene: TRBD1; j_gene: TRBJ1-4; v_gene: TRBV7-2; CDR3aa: CASSPWTGLTNEKLFF; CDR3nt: TGTGCCAGCAGCCCTTGGACAGGGCTCACTAATGAAAAACTGTTTTTT
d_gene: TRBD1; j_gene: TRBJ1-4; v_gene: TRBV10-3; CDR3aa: CAISSGQGGEKLFF; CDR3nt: TGTGCCATCAGCTCGGGACAGGGTGGCGAAAAACTGTTTTTT
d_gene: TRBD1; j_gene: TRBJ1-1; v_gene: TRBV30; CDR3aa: CAWKGRDRGLVTEAFF; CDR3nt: TGTGCCTGGAAGGGCCGGGACAGGGGTTTAGTCACTGAAGCTTTCTTT
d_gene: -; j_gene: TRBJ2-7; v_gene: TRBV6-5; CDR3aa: CASIRSSYEQYF; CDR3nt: TGTGCCAGCATACGTAGCTCCTACGAGCAGTACTTC
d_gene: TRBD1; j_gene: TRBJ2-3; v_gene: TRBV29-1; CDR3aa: CSVAGRAGGVTDTQYF; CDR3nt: TGCAGCGTAGCCGGTAGGGCAGGGGGAGTCACAGATACGCAGTATTTT
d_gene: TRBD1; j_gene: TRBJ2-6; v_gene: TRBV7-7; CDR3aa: CASSRDSSPETGANVLTF; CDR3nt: TGTGCCAGCAGCCGGGACAGCTCCCCCGAAACTGGGGCCAACGTCCTGACTTTC
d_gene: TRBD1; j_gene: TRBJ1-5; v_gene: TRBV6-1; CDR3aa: CASSEDMGQGGQPQHF; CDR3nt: TGTGCCAGCAGTGAAGATATGGGACAGGGCGGACAGCCCCAGCATTTT
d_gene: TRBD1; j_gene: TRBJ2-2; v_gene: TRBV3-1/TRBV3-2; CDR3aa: CASSQGDREAGELFF; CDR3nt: TGTGCCAGCAGCCAAGGGGACAGGGAGGCCGGGGAGCTGTTTTTT
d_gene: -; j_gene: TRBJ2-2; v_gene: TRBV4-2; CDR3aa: CASSQGSGNTGELFF; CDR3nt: TGTGCCAGCAGCCAAGGTAGCGGAAACACCGGGGAGCTGTTTTTT
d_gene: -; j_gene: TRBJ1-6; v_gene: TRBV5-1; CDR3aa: CASSLATGRENSPLHF; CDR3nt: TGCGCCAGCAGCTTGGCTACGGGACGGGAAAATTCACCCCTCCACTTT
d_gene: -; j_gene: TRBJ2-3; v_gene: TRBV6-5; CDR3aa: CASKVPGPLDTQYF; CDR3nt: TGTGCCAGCAAAGTCCCGGGACCTTTGGATACGCAGTATTTT
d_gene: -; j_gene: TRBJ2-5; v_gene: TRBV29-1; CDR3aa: CSVEVGRGIGAQYF; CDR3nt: TGCAGCGTTGAAGTGGGTCGGGGGATAGGGGCCCAGTACTTC
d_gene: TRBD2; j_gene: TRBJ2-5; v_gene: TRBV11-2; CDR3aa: CASSRLLAGVQETQYF; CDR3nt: TGTGCCAGCAGCCGGCTACTAGCGGGGGTCCAAGAGACCCAGTACTTC
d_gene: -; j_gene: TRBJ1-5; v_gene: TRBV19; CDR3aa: CASSRGYSNQPQHF; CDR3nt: TGTGCCAGTAGTAGAGGGTATAGCAATCAGCCCCAGCATTTT
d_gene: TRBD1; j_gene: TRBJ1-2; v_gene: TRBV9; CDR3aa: CASSVGQGPLGYGYTF; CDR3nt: TGTGCCAGCAGCGTGGGACAGGGGCCCTTGGGCTATGGCTACACCTTC
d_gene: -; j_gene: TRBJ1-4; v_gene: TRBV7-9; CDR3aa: CASSLPGVSNEKLFF; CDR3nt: TGTGCCAGCAGCCTCCCCGGGGTCTCAAATGAAAAACTGTTTTTT